The next 7 T cell receptor beta chains were all read from a single sample in a study of blood T cell repertoires in COVID-19. Data came from immunoSEQ multiplex PCR; TCRdb stores just in-frame clones and leaves some out. The data show 97,000 or so clones, 70% to 80% seen once. The specimen was peripheral blood. The receptors shown here come from a man in his 60s with active or convalescent COVID-19.

The chain links TRBV27 to TRBJ1-4, with 8 bases identical to TRBD1. The CDR3 spans 15 residues. Germline CDR1 MNHEY, CDR2 SMNVEV (reference sequence). V gave up 8 bases and J gave up 2 bases; unmatched junction bases: 7. CDR3 in amino acids: CASGSGTGTNEKLFF. The CDR3 coding sequence is TGTGCCAGCGGGTCGGGGACAGGCACTAATGAAAAACTGTTTTTT.

The chain is built from TRBV27 and TRBJ1-1, with a possible D match to TRBD1 (6 bases). CDR1 and CDR2 (germline): MNHEY, SMNVEV (reference sequence). This CDR3 is 14 amino acids long. V lost 4 bases, J lost 1 base, and 10 bases lay in between. CDR3 nucleotides: TGTGCCAGCAGTTGGACAGCGGCGAACACTGAAGCTTTCTTT. This codes for CASSWTAANTEAFF.

The chain joins TRBV2 to TRBJ1-2, with 8 nucleotides matching TRBD1. The CDR3 spans 15 residues. Trimming at V came to 4 bases and at J to 3 bases, leaving 7 bases not matched to a gene. Looked up from germline, CDR1 is SNHLY and CDR2 is FYNNEI. The CDR3 is CASSAGQGEDYGYTF. For the CDR3, the DNA is TGTGCCAGCAGTGCTGGACAGGGAGAGGACTATGGCTACACCTTC.

The chain employs TRBV18 and TRBJ1-1; D possibly corresponds to TRBD1 (5 bases). Germline values: CDR1 KGHSH, CDR2 LQKENI. This CDR3 is built from 15 residues. The V and J ends lost 6 bases and 0 bases respectively, with 14 bases between them. CDR3 protein: CASSPNGGMNTEAFF. CDR3 in DNA: TGTGCCAGCTCGCCTAACGGGGGGATGAACACTGAAGCTTTCTTT.

The gene calls are TRBV19 and TRBJ2-5, with 11 positions matching TRBD1. The CDR3 is 17 residues long. V trimming: 4 bases; J trimming: 5 bases; junction bases outside the gene matches: 12. The germline V gene encodes CDR1 LNHDA and CDR2 SQIVND (reference sequence). The CDR3 is CASSRRFSGTGGETQYF. DNA for the CDR3: TGTGCCAGTAGTAGGCGATTTTCCGGGACAGGGGGGGAGACCCAGTACTTC.

The genes are TRBV29-1 and TRBJ2-5; D is perhaps TRBD2 (5 bases). V shed 6 bases and J shed 5 bases, with 10 bases lying between them. The V gene's germline CDR1 is SQVTM and CDR2 ANQGSEA. The CDR3 is 11 residues long. CDR3 DNA: TGCAGCGTAGGAGGTCGGGAGACCCAGTACTTC. Translating it yields CSVGGRETQYF.

In its sample, this clone was seen many times. This chain connects TRBV30 to TRBJ1-5, with 7 bases matching TRBD1. V lost 2 bases to trimming and J lost 2 bases; unmatched junction nucleotides: 3. Germline assignment: CDR1 GTSNPN and CDR2 SVGIG (reference sequence). The CDR3 length is 14 residues. The CDR3 is CAWSHGTGNQPQHF. The CDR3 DNA is TGTGCCTGGAGTCACGGGACAGGCAATCAGCCCCAGCATTTT.